The 6 T cell receptor beta chains below all came from one sample that was sequenced in a study of beta chain features in type 1 diabetes. The study's findings and limits: Across all four CD4+ subsets, people with type 1 diabetes showed modestly shorter TCRB CDR3s.

As every portion of the isolated RNA was reverse transcribed, the sequencing read expressed TCRB transcripts. Profiling relied on immunoSEQ multiplex PCR, and the TCRdb table lists in-frame clones only, not all of them. This table has 95,000 to 150,000 clones, around 15% appearing once. Antigens for these TCRs are unknown. The material sequenced was central memory CD4+ T cells from blood. The receptors shown here come from a man aged 30 to 45 with type 1 diabetes.

This clone appeared a few times. J is TRBJ1-6 and V is TRBV7-2; D remains unclear. The CDR3 totals 15 residues. Germline values: CDR1 SGHTA, CDR2 FQGNSA. V was trimmed by 5 bases and J by 7 bases, leaving 15 bases between them. The CDR3 DNA reads as TGTGCCAGCAGCCCACCCGGGGATAGGAATTCACCCCTCCACTTT. Protein sequence: CASSPPGDRNSPLHF.

This clone occurred a few times. The chain employs TRBV9 and TRBJ1-1, with 9 bases that match TRBD1. CDR1 SGDLS and CDR2 YYNGEE come from the germline V gene. Trimming removed 4 bases from V and 5 bases from J; junction bases left unmatched: 12. The CDR3 has 16 residues. The CDR3: CASSPGQGNGRTEAFF. The CDR3 DNA follows: TGTGCCAGCAGCCCGGGACAGGGTAACGGTAGAACTGAAGCTTTCTTT.

The chain couples TRBV10-3 to TRBJ1-3; no reliable D call. The CDR3 has 15 amino acids. The germline V and J ends were trimmed by 0 bases and 9 bases, with 15 bases remaining between them. CDR1 and CDR2 (germline): ENHRY, SYGVKD. The CDR3 protein is CAISESNGRLSTIYF. For the CDR3, the DNA is TGTGCCATCAGTGAGTCGAACGGCAGGTTATCCACCATATATTTT.

The table lists this clone with a few counts. The chain links TRBV6-5 to TRBJ2-4, with a tentative D call TRBD2 (6 bases). Germline CDR1 is MNHEY and CDR2 is SVGAGI. Trimming took 11 bases from V and 2 from J, leaving 19 bases between them. CDR3 length equals 15 residues. CDR3 DNA: TGTGCCGTGTCCTCAGTGGCGGGATCCAAAAACATTCAGTACTTC. This gives the protein CAVSSVAGSKNIQYF.

V is TRBV7-2 and J is TRBJ1-4; tentative D call: TRBD1 (5 bases). Trimming shortened V by 1 base and J by 3 bases, and 12 bases separated the two germline ends. CDR3 length equals 16 residues. Germline V gene sequence: CDR1 SGHTA, CDR2 FQGNSA. DNA for the CDR3: TGTGCCAGCAGCTTAGGCGGGGCGACTGCTAATGAAAAACTGTTTTTT. This gives the protein CASSLGGATANEKLFF.

There are a few counts of this clone. This chain connects TRBV10-3 to TRBJ2-4, with D hard to call. The V gene's germline CDR1 is ENHRY and CDR2 SYGVKD. Trimming cost V 10 bases and J 1 base, with 11 bases left between them. This CDR3 region has 13 residues. CDR3 in DNA: TGTGCCACCTCGGATGGGGCCAAAAACATTCAGTACTTC. Translated: CATSDGAKNIQYF.